These 27 T cell receptor beta chains originate from one sample sequenced in a study of breast tumors, draining lymph nodes, adjacent tissues. MiXCR was run by TCRdb on the multiplex PCR reads, yielding one entry per CDR3 protein. This sample carries over 250,000 distinct CDR3 sequences, around 30% of them seen once, and the ten largest clones take roughly 1.1%. The lymph nodes were axillary draining lymph nodes from breast cancer patients. The sequenced material came from axillary lymph node tissue. All receptors derive from a female donor with breast cancer. Some clones in this sample may be carry-over from other donors' samples.

This clonotype was seen at least ten times. The chain recombines TRBV20-1 with TRBJ2-5; D is tentatively TRBD1 or TRBD2 (5 bases each). The length of the CDR3 is 15 residues. The V gene's germline CDR1 is DFQATT and CDR2 SNEGSKA (reference sequence). Trimming shortened V by 0 bases and J by 0 bases, and 11 bases separated the two germline ends. The CDR3 region has the DNA TGCAGTGCTAGAGATGGGACGGGCAACCAAGAGACCCAGTACTTC. Protein sequence: CSARDGTGNQETQYF.

On this clonotype itself: One base away lies a much larger clone, so this may be a sequencing read error. The chain joins TRBV6-6 to TRBJ2-7; D assignment may be TRBD1 or TRBD2 (5 bases each). V was trimmed by 10 bases and J by 5 bases, leaving 18 bases between them. The V gene's germline CDR1 is MNHNY and CDR2 SVGAGI (reference sequence). This CDR3 region has 13 residues. The CDR3 DNA sequence: TGTGCCACCCGGGGCTCCTCCCCACACGAGCAGTACTTC. Translated, it gives CATRGSSPHEQYF.

CDR3 coding DNA: TGCAGTGCTAGAACGGGACAGGGGCGGAATGAAAAACTGTTTTTT. Its protein product is CSARTGQGRNEKLFF. The genes are TRBV20-1 and TRBJ1-4; TRBD1 agrees at 10 bases. The CDR3 loop spans 15 amino acids. The V and J ends lost 2 bases and 5 bases, in that order; junction bases with no gene match: 5. In germline, CDR1 is DFQATT, CDR2 SNEGSKA (reference sequence).

A word on this clonotype: One end of the junction does not line up with germline, which may come from a read error. The rearrangement uses TRBV6-5 and TRBJ2-2; 10 nucleotides match TRBD2. This CDR3 has 14 residues. CDR1 MNHEY and CDR2 SVGAGI come from the germline V gene. The CDR3 spells CAGRRTSGTGELFF. Written as DNA, the CDR3 is TGTGCCGGCAGAAGGACTAGCGGAACCGGGGAGCTGTTTTTT.

This clonotype was picked up a small number of times. This may be a read error, as it is one base from a much larger clone. The chain links TRBV10-3 to TRBJ2-3; the D is unclear. The CDR3 runs to 16 residues. V lost 3 bases and J lost 4, with 17 bases in between. CDR1 and CDR2 from the germline V gene are ENHRY and SYGVKD. The CDR3: CAISESSPGRADTQYF. The CDR3 DNA reads TGTGCCATCAGTGAATCATCCCCGGGCAGAGCAGATACGCAGTATTTT.

As for this clonotype: The conserved final phenylalanine or tryptophan is absent from the CDR3, which likely points to a read error. The limits of the CDR3 on the DNA are not certain, so only TCRdb's listed CDR3 is given. The rearrangement uses TRBV20-1 and TRBJ2-7; TRBD2, the table's D call, lacks a check against the DNA. The CDR3 has 8 residues if both end residues are counted. The germline V gene encodes CDR1 DFQATT and CDR2 SNEGSKA (reference sequence). CDR3 sequence: CSAPVFAG.

This clonotype showed up many times. This chain joins TRBV7-9 and TRBJ2-2, with TRBD2 matching 7 bases. V lost 1 base and J lost 0; bases outside the gene matches: 14. This CDR3 comprises 20 residues. Germline-derived CDR1 and CDR2 are SEHNR and FQNEAQ (reference sequence). CDR3 in amino acids: CASSLGVGRFGWANTGELFF. CDR3 bases: TGTGCCAGCAGCTTAGGTGTCGGGAGGTTTGGATGGGCGAACACCGGGGAGCTGTTTTTT.

This chain connects TRBV27 to TRBJ2-5; the match to TRBD2 covers 10 bases. The germline V gene has CDR1 MNHEY and CDR2 SMNVEV (reference sequence). Trimming cost V 6 bases and J 4 bases; bases outside gene matches: 11. The CDR3 totals 16 residues. The CDR3 reads CASSSPPSGRGETQYF. The DNA for the CDR3 is TGTGCCAGCAGCTCCCCCCCTAGCGGGAGAGGAGAGACCCAGTACTTC.

In the case of this clonotype: This clone may be a read error of a much larger clone one base away. The chain has TRBV9 and TRBJ2-5, with TRBD1 as a possible D gene (8 bases). Germline CDR1 is SGDLS and CDR2 is YYNGEE. This CDR3 has 16 residues. CDR3 nucleotide sequence: TGTGCCAGCAGCCCCGGGGGGACAGGCTATCAAGAGACCCGGTACTTC. It encodes CASSPGGTGYQETRYF.

There are a few counts of this clonotype. The V gene is TRBV6-2 or TRBV6-3, the J gene TRBJ2-3, with 14 positions matching TRBD2. Germline CDR1 and CDR2: MNHEY and SVGEGT. V gave up 0 bases and J gave up 8 bases; unmatched junction bases: 7. The CDR3 is 17 residues long. The CDR3 DNA sequence: TGTGCCAGCAGTTACTCGGGACTAGCGGGAGTCGGCGGTACGCAGTATTTT. Protein product: CASSYSGLAGVGGTQYF.

This clonotype occurred many times. This chain links TRBV7-9 with TRBJ2-3; the D gene could be TRBD1 or TRBD2 (5 bases each). Trimming shortened V by 4 bases and J by 2 bases, and 10 bases separated the two germline ends. The V gene's germline CDR1 is SEHNR and CDR2 FQNEAQ (reference sequence). The CDR3 loop spans 14 amino acids. CDR3 loop: CASSWDDYTDTQYF. The CDR3 DNA sequence: TGTGCCAGCAGCTGGGACGACTACACAGATACGCAGTATTTT.

This clonotype came up many times. The V and J genes are TRBV19 and TRBJ2-1; D remains ambiguous. The CDR3 is 11 amino acids. Germline-derived CDR1 and CDR2 are LNHDA and SQIVND (reference sequence). Trimming took 5 bases from V and 8 from J, leaving 7 bases between them. CDR3: CASSLVHEQFF. DNA for the CDR3: TGTGCCAGTAGTTTAGTCCATGAGCAGTTCTTC. Using reference TRBV19 and TRBJ2-1 for the parts outside the CDR3, the full variable domain is DGGITQSPKYLFRKEGQNVTLSCEQNLNHDAMYWYRQDPGQGLRLIYYSQIVNDFQKGDIAEGYSVSREKKESFPLTVTSAQKNPTAFYLCASSLVHEQFFGPGTRLTVL.

This clonotype was observed at least ten times. The chain carries TRBV29-1 and TRBJ2-7, with D possibly being TRBD2 (7 bases). This CDR3 is built from 13 residues. Trimming stripped 4 bases from V and 4 bases from J, with 14 bases between. The germline V gene has CDR1 SQVTM and CDR2 ANQGSEA. CDR3 nucleotide sequence: TGCAGCGTTGGGTCCGGGGGGCAATACGAGCAGTACTTC. This translates into CSVGSGGQYEQYF.

This clonotype has at least ten counts. This chain uses TRBV5-1 with TRBJ2-2, with TRBD2 matching 12 bases. The CDR3 spans 16 residues. From germline, CDR1 is SGHRS and CDR2 YFSETQ. V shed 2 bases, J shed 6 bases, and the junction held 5 bases outside the gene matches. The CDR3: CASSFRTSGVAGELFF. DNA for the CDR3: TGCGCCAGCAGCTTCCGGACTAGCGGGGTCGCCGGGGAGCTGTTTTTT.

As regards this clonotype: One base away lies a much larger clone, so this may be a sequencing read error. V is TRBV11-2 and J is TRBJ2-3, with 7 bases matching TRBD1. The CDR3 is 18 residues long. Germline CDR1 and CDR2: SGHAT and FQNNGV. The DNA of the CDR3 is TGCGCCAGCAGCCAAGGGCCCCCTTCAGGGTGGGGGACAGATACGCGGTATTTT. As protein: CASSQGPPSGWGTDTRYF.

This chain uses TRBV5-1 with TRBJ1-1; D not certain. The CDR3 is made up of 12 amino acids. Trimming removed 0 bases from V and 7 bases from J, with 7 bases in between. From germline, CDR1 is SGHRS and CDR2 YFSETQ. CDR3 sequence: CASSLAGGEAFF. The CDR3 DNA follows: TGCGCCAGCAGCTTGGCTGGAGGTGAAGCTTTCTTT.

This clonotype was detected only once. The chain carries TRBV29-1 and TRBJ1-2; D not certain. Germline V lookup: CDR1 SQVTM, CDR2 ANQGSEA. This CDR3 has 13 amino acids. V lost 2 bases and J lost 7, with 14 bases in between. Written as DNA, the CDR3 is TGCAGCGTTGAATTCATATCCGCCTCTGGCTACACCTTC. This translates into CSVEFISASGYTF.

This clonotype was recorded many times. CDR3 in DNA: TGTGCCAGCAGCTTACCCTCCTACAATGAGCAGTTCTTC. As protein: CASSLPSYNEQFF. The chain couples TRBV7-8 to TRBJ2-1; D remains unclear. Trimming cost V 2 bases and J 0 bases, with 2 bases left between them. Germline V CDR1 and CDR2: SGHVS, FQNEAQ. The CDR3 runs to 13 residues.

Many counts were recorded for this clonotype. The gene calls are TRBV20-1 and TRBJ2-3; 7 bases agree with TRBD1. The germline V gene encodes CDR1 DFQATT and CDR2 SNEGSKA (reference sequence). The CDR3 covers 17 residues. V gave up 0 bases and J gave up 5 bases; unmatched junction bases: 14. The CDR3 sequence is CSARDNRQGVMLDTQYF. The CDR3 DNA reads TGCAGTGCTAGAGATAACAGGCAGGGGGTGATGTTAGATACGCAGTATTTT.

As to this clonotype: This may be a read error, as it is one base from a much larger clone. V is TRBV5-6 and J is TRBJ2-1, with D unresolved. The CDR3 is 11 amino acids. The germline gives CDR1 SGHDT, CDR2 YYEEEE. For the CDR3, the DNA is TGTGCCAGCTCCGGTCACAATGAGCAGTCCTTC. Its protein is CASSGHNEQSF.

The chain combines TRBV7-8 with TRBJ2-3, with 11 bases matching TRBD1. Germline V gives CDR1 SGHVS, CDR2 FQNEAQ. This CDR3 region has 17 residues. After removal of 3 bases from V and 4 bases from J, the junction contained 9 bases not matched to a gene. The CDR3, as DNA: TGTGCCAGCAGCTTTTACGGGACAGGGGGTGCGGCAGATACGCAGTATTTT. Its translation is CASSFYGTGGAADTQYF.

This clonotype was detected many times. The chain links TRBV9 to TRBJ1-4; TRBD1 might be the D (5 bases). The CDR3 contains 17 residues. V was pared by 3 bases and J by 0 bases, with 15 bases between. Germline V gene sequence: CDR1 SGDLS, CDR2 YYNGEE. The CDR3 coding sequence is TGTGCCAGCAGCGGCAGGGAGGCTCCTTCAACTAATGAAAAACTGTTTTTT. Amino acid sequence: CASSGREAPSTNEKLFF.

Remarks on this clonotype: A much larger clone differs from this one at a single base, so this may be a read error. The chain recombines TRBV9 with TRBJ2-1, with D perhaps matching TRBD2 (7 bases). Germline values: CDR1 SGDLS, CDR2 YYNGEE. This CDR3 is built from 14 residues. CDR3 protein: CASNVEEGGGEQFF. The CDR3 DNA sequence: TGTGCCAGCAACGTAGAAGAGGGGGGGGGCGAGCAGTTCTTC. Together with reference TRBV9 and TRBJ2-1, the CDR3 gives the full variable domain: DSGVTQTPKHLITATGQRVTLRCSPRSGDLSVYWYQQSLDQGLQFLIQYYNGEERAKGNILERFSAQQFPDLHSELNLSSLELGDSALYFCASNVEEGGGEQFFGPGTRLTVL.

This clonotype was recorded only once. The chain has TRBV29-1 and TRBJ2-1; TRBD1 matches at 8 bases. The CDR3 runs 16 residues. Germline CDR1 is SQVTM and CDR2 is ANQGSEA. The CDR3 loop reads CGVDGLTTGAYNEQFF. As DNA, the CDR3 is TGCGGTGTTGATGGTCTAACGACAGGGGCTTACAATGAGCAGTTCTTC.

On this clonotype itself: A much larger clone differs from this one at a single base, so this may be a read error. This chain links TRBV20-1 with TRBJ2-2, with a possible D match to TRBD2 (5 bases). The germline V gene has CDR1 DFQATT and CDR2 SNEGSKA (reference sequence). The CDR3 consists of 12 residues. The DNA of the CDR3 is TGCAGTGCTGGAACTAGTCCCGGGGAGCCGTTTTTT. This sequence encodes CSAGTSPGEPFF.

Many counts were recorded for this clonotype. This rearrangement joins TRBV6-6 to TRBJ1-2; perhaps TRBD1 as D (6 bases). The CDR3 contains 17 residues. Trimming removed 2 bases at V and 2 bases at J, with 18 bases between. From germline, CDR1 is MNHNY and CDR2 SVGAGI (reference sequence). The DNA of the CDR3 is TGTGCCAGCAGTTACGCGGGACACTCCGAGGGGAACTATGGCTACACCTTC. This codes for CASSYAGHSEGNYGYTF.

This clonotype was counted ten times or more. The rearrangement uses TRBV20-1 and TRBJ2-5; no firm D call. From germline, CDR1 is DFQATT and CDR2 SNEGSKA (reference sequence). Trimming cost V 6 bases and J 3 bases, with 8 bases left between them. The CDR3 covers 11 residues. The CDR3 region has the DNA TGCAGTGCGGCTACCGAAGAGACCCAGTACTTC. Its protein product is CSAATEETQYF.